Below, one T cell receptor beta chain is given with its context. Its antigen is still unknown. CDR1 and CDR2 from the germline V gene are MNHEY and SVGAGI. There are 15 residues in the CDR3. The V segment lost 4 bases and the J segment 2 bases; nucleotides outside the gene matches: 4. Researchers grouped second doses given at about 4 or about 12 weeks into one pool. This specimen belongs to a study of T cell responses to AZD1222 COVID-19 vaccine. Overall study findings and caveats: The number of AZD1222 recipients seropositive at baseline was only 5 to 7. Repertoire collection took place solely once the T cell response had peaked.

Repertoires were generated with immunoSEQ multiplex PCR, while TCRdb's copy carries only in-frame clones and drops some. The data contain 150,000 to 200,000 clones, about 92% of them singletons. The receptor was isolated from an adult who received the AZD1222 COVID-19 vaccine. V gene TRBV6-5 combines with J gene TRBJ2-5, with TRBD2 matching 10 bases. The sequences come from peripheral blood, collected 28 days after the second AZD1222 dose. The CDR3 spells CASSFSGGKQETQYF. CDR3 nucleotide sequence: TGTGCCAGCAGTTTTAGCGGGGGGAAGCAAGAGACCCAGTACTTC.